Following are 15 T cell receptor beta chains from one sample sequenced in a study of T cell changes during pregnancy in multiple sclerosis. Method: immunoSEQ multiplex PCR; TCRdb's copy keeps in-frame clones and lacks some. Of just under 50,000 clones in the sample, about 90% were seen once. Source: CD8+ T cells from peripheral blood mononuclear cells, taken after pregnancy. These receptor sequences come from a female donor with multiple sclerosis, enrolled in a pregnancy study.

This chain links TRBV11-2 with TRBJ2-5; the match to TRBD2 covers 10 bases. Germline assignment: CDR1 SGHAT and CDR2 FQNNGV. J lost 5 bases, V lost 2 bases, and 5 bases had no gene match. This CDR3 is 15 amino acids long. CDR3 region: CASSLTSGVGETQYF. The CDR3 region has the DNA TGTGCCAGCAGCTTAACTAGCGGGGTTGGGGAGACCCAGTACTTC.

J is TRBJ2-5 and V is TRBV9, with TRBD2 matching 8 bases. In germline, CDR1 is SGDLS, CDR2 YYNGEE. This CDR3 spans 15 amino acids. V shed 4 bases, J shed 2 bases, and the junction held 7 bases outside the gene matches. In DNA, the CDR3 is TGTGCCAGCAGCTTTAGCGGGGAGGTTCAAGAGACCCAGTACTTC. Translating gives CASSFSGEVQETQYF.

On this clone itself: Likely a read error: the CDR3 ends without its conserved phenylalanine or tryptophan. The limits of the CDR3 on the DNA are not certain, so only TCRdb's listed CDR3 is given. CDR3 loop: CASSTGGVQSG. The gene calls are TRBV2 and TRBJ2-3; TRBD1, the table's D call, lacks a check against the DNA. From germline, CDR1 is SNHLY and CDR2 FYNNEI. With termini counted, the CDR3 has 11 amino acids.

Regarding this clone: Other DNA sequences in the same sample also yield this CDR3. The gene calls are TRBV5-6 and TRBJ1-5; D is unclear. V lost 1 base and J lost 2, with 7 bases in between. The CDR3 has 14 residues. The V gene's germline CDR1 is SGHDT and CDR2 YYEEEE. The CDR3: CASSLLSGNQPQHF. CDR3 DNA sequence: TGTGCCAGCAGCTTGTTGTCAGGCAATCAGCCCCAGCATTTT. Variable domain in full (rest from reference TRBV5-6 and TRBJ1-5): DAGVTQSPTHLIKTRGQQVTLRCSPKSGHDTVSWYQQALGQGPQFIFQYYEEEERQRGNFPDRFSGHQFPNYSSELNVNALLLGDSALYLCASSLLSGNQPQHFGDGTRLSIL.

This chain connects TRBV9 to TRBJ2-1, with 8 positions matching TRBD2. The CDR3 is 15 residues long. Germline values: CDR1 SGDLS, CDR2 YYNGEE. V was clipped by 6 bases and J by 7 bases; unmatched bases: 12. Here the CDR3 reads CASTAWGGGLNEQFF. The CDR3 nucleotides are TGTGCCAGCACCGCGTGGGGCGGGGGGCTTAATGAGCAGTTCTTC.

The chain uses TRBV4-1 and TRBJ2-7; D uncertain. This CDR3 spans 14 amino acids. Trimming took 2 bases from V and 0 from J, leaving 8 bases between them. The germline V gene has CDR1 MGHRA and CDR2 YSYEKL. CDR3: CASSQQFFSYEQYF. CDR3 DNA: TGCGCCAGCAGCCAACAGTTTTTCTCCTACGAGCAGTACTTC.

This chain connects TRBV7-6 to TRBJ2-3; 8 bases agree with TRBD2. Germline CDR1 is SGHVS and CDR2 is FNYEAQ. The CDR3 has 17 amino acids. V shed 5 bases and J 4 bases; nucleotides not matched to a gene: 14. The CDR3, as DNA: TGTGCCAGCAGCCCCGTCTCCGGGGGGGGGCCACCAGATACGCAGTATTTT. Translated, it gives CASSPVSGGGPPDTQYF. The full variable domain, its missing parts supplied by reference TRBV7-6 and TRBJ2-3, is GAGVSQSPRYKVTKRGQDVALRCDPISGHVSLYWYRQALGQGPEFLTYFNYEAQQDKSGLPNDRFSAERPEGSISTLTIQRTEQRDSAMYRCASSPVSGGGPPDTQYFGPGTRLTVL.

V usage is TRBV19 and J usage is TRBJ2-7, with 8 bases aligning to TRBD1. The ends lost 5 bases at V and 2 bases at J; junction bases unmatched: 2. There are 13 residues in the CDR3. Germline CDR1 and CDR2: LNHDA and SQIVND (reference sequence). The CDR3, as DNA: TGTGCCAGTAGTTGGGACAGGACCTACGAGCAGTACTTC. Translated, it gives CASSWDRTYEQYF.

V and J are TRBV5-1 and TRBJ2-7; 9 positions match TRBD1. After removal of 4 bases from V and 7 bases from J, the junction contained 9 bases not matched to a gene. This CDR3 has 14 residues. The germline CDR1 and CDR2 sequences are SGHRS and YFSETQ. The CDR3 reads CASSMGQGPREQYF. The CDR3 DNA follows: TGCGCCAGCAGCATGGGACAGGGCCCTAGGGAGCAGTACTTC.

CDR3 DNA: TGTGCCAGTAGTATCGGGACTAGCGGGGCTTACACAGATACGCAGTATTTT. It codes for CASSIGTSGAYTDTQYF. The chain couples TRBV19 to TRBJ2-3, with 13 bases aligning to TRBD2. V dropped 3 bases and J dropped 2; count of bases not matched to a gene: 5. Germline CDR1 LNHDA, CDR2 SQIVND (reference sequence). The CDR3 loop spans 17 amino acids.

V gene TRBV9 combines with J gene TRBJ2-3; TRBD2 matches at 10 bases. This CDR3 contains 15 residues. Germline V gene data show CDR1 as SGDLS and CDR2 as YYNGEE. V was pared by 4 bases and J by 6 bases, with 8 bases of the junction left unmatched. The DNA of the CDR3 is TGTGCCAGCAGCCCGGGGCTAGCGGGGGTGGATACGCAGTATTTT. It is translated as CASSPGLAGVDTQYF. Full variable domain (rest looked up from reference TRBV9 and TRBJ2-3): DSGVTQTPKHLITATGQRVTLRCSPRSGDLSVYWYQQSLDQGLQFLIQYYNGEERAKGNILERFSAQQFPDLHSELNLSSLELGDSALYFCASSPGLAGVDTQYFGPGTRLTVL.

The J gene is TRBJ2-2, the V gene TRBV9; 7 bases match TRBD1. Looked up from germline, CDR1 is SGDLS and CDR2 is YYNGEE. The CDR3 totals 12 residues. V was clipped by 4 bases and J by 6 bases; unmatched bases: 0. DNA for the CDR3: TGTGCCAGCAGCACAGGGGCCGGGGAGCTGTTTTTT. Translated, it gives CASSTGAGELFF.

The chain links TRBV7-3 to TRBJ2-3; 7 nucleotides align to TRBD2. This CDR3 is built from 14 residues. Germline values: CDR1 SGHTA, CDR2 FQGTGA. The trim removed 6 bases at V and 2 bases at J, leaving 5 bases unmatched. The CDR3 nucleotides read TGTGCCAGCAGGGGCGGGGGTGACACAGATACGCAGTATTTT. This gives the protein CASRGGGDTDTQYF.

The rearrangement joins TRBV5-5 to TRBJ2-7, with 9 positions matching TRBD1. CDR1 is SGHKS, CDR2 YYEKEE, per germline (reference sequence). J gave up 2 bases and V 4 bases, and 4 bases lay outside the gene matches. The CDR3 covers 14 residues. The CDR3 DNA sequence: TGTGCCAGCAGCCTGGGACAGGGCGCCTACGAGCAGTACTTC. As protein: CASSLGQGAYEQYF.

The chain employs TRBV7-3 and TRBJ1-1, with D possibly being TRBD1 (6 bases). This CDR3 comprises 13 residues. Trimming removed 1 base at V and 11 bases at J, with 14 bases between. Germline CDR1 reads SGHTA; CDR2 reads FQGTGA. DNA of the CDR3: TGTGCCAGCAGCTTAAACCCACAGGGAAGGGCTTTCTTT. Its translation: CASSLNPQGRAFF.